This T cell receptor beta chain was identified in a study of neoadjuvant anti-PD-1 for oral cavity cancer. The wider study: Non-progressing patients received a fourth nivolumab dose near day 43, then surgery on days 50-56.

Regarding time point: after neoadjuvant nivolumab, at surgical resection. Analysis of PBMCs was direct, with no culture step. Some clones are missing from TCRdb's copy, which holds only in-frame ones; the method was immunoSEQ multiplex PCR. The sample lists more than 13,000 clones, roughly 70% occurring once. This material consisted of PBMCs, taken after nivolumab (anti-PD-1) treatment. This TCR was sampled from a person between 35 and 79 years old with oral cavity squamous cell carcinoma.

CDR3 DNA: TGTGCCAGCAGTGTACGTAGGACAGGGAATGAAAAACTGTTTTTT. It yields the protein CASSVRRTGNEKLFF. V is TRBV6-1 and J is TRBJ1-4, with TRBD1 matching over 8 bases. Trimming at V came to 4 bases and at J to 5 bases, leaving 6 bases not matched to a gene. The germline CDR1 and CDR2 sequences are MNHNS and SASEGT. The CDR3 is made up of 15 amino acids.